This T cell receptor (beta chain) was sequenced for a study of beta chain features in type 1 diabetes. On this clone itself: As yet, its antigen is unknown.

Overall study results and limits: The study found that naive, central memory and Treg TCRB repertoires appeared more similar in patients than in healthy donors. Shorter TCRB CDR3s, moderately but significantly so, marked every one of the four CD4+ subsets in Type 1 diabetes patients.

This CDR3 has 14 residues. CDR1 SGHVS and CDR2 FNYEAQ come from the germline V gene. With V trimmed by 5 bases and J by 6 bases, 7 bases remained unmatched. Sequencing targeted expressed TCRB transcripts, as all isolated RNA had been reverse transcribed. Using immunoSEQ multiplex PCR, the repertoire was profiled, and TCRdb retains in-frame clones only, with some absent. The sample shows 350,000 to 400,000 clones, over 10% of them seen only once. The chain couples TRBV7-6 to TRBJ2-7, with 10 positions matching TRBD1. The sequenced sample was naive CD4+ T cells from blood. This sequence originates from a woman aged 18-29 years with type 1 diabetes. CDR3 amino acids: CASSVGDRGREQYF. The CDR3 DNA is TGTGCCAGCAGCGTTGGGGACAGGGGACGCGAGCAGTACTTC.